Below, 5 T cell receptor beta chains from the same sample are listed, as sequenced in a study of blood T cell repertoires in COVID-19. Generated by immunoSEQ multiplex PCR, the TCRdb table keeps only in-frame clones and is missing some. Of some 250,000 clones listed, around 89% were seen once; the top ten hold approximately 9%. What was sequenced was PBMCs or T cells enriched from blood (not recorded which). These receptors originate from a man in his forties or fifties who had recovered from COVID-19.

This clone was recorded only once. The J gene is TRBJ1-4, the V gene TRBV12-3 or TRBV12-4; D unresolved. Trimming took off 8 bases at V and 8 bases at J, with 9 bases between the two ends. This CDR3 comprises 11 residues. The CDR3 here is CASRLREKLFF. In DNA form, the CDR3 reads TGTGCCAGCCGCTTGAGAGAAAAACTGTTTTTT.

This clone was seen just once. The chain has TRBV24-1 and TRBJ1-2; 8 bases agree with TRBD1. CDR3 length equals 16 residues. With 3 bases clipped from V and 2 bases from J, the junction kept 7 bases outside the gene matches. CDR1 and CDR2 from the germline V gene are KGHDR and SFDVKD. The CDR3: CATSDDTDRANYGYTF. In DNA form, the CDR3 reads TGTGCCACCAGTGATGACACGGACAGGGCGAACTATGGCTACACCTTC.

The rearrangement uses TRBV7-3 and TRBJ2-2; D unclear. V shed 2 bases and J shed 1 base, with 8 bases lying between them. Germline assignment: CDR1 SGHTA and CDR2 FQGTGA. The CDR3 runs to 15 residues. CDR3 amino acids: CASSLGAGNTGELFF. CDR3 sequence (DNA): TGTGCCAGCAGCTTAGGCGCAGGGAACACCGGGGAGCTGTTTTTT. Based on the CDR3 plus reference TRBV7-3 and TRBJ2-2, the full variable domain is GAGVSQTPSNKVTEKGKYVELRCDPISGHTALYWYRQSLGQGPEFLIYFQGTGAADDSGLPNDRFFAVRPEGSVSTLKIQRTERGDSAVYLCASSLGAGNTGELFFGEGSRLTVL.

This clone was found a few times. CDR3 DNA: TGTGCCAGCAGCTTTAAGGGAGGCTATGGCTACACCTTC. Encoded protein: CASSFKGGYGYTF. This chain joins TRBV5-4 and TRBJ1-2; no reliable D call. CDR3 length: 13 amino acids. CDR1 is SGHNT, CDR2 YYREEE, per germline (reference sequence). V lost 2 bases and J 4 bases, leaving 9 bases between the germline ends.

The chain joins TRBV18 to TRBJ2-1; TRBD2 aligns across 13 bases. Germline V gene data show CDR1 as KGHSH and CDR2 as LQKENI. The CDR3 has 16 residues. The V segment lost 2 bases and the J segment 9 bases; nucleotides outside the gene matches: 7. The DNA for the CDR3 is TGTGCCAGCTCACCAAGGACTAGCGGGAGCTCGATTGAGCAGTTCTTC. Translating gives CASSPRTSGSSIEQFF.